Included here is one T cell receptor beta chain sequence, with context. The CDR3 loop spans 16 amino acids. Germline CDR1 reads SGHVS; CDR2 reads FQNEAQ. After removal of 5 bases from V and 6 bases from J, the junction contained 13 bases not matched to a gene. This entry is derived from a study of blood T cell repertoires in COVID-19. Study overall: Donors in the United States, Italy and Spain gave samples during acute or convalescent COVID-19.

Per the study methods: How many nucleated cells were present was estimated from reference gene primer amplification. Produced via immunoSEQ multiplex PCR; TCRdb's table is partial and in-frame only. D and trimming come from the DNA, and the V and J calls and clone size come from that table. The sample holds roughly 120,000 clones; approximately 70% are singletons and the top ten take more than 0.65%. Sequencing was done on a sample of peripheral blood. The V call is TRBV7-8, the J call TRBJ1-2; TRBD1 agrees at 9 bases. This TCR came from a human donor with acute or convalescent COVID-19. The donor label of this sample is uncertain. For the CDR3, the DNA is TGTGCCAGCAGCCCCCAACGGGGACAGGGTTTCAATGGCTACACCTTC. Translating it yields CASSPQRGQGFNGYTF.